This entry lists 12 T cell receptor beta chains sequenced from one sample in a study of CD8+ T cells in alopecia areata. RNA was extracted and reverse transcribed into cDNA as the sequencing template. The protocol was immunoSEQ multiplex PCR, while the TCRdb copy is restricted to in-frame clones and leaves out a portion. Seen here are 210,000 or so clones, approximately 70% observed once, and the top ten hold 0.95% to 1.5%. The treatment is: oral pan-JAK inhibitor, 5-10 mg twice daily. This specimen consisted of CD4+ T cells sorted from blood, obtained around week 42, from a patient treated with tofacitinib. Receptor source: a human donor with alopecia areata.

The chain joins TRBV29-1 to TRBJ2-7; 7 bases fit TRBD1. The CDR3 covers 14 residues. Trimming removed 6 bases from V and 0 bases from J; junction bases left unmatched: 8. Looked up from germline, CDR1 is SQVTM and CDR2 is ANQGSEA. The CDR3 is CSVQGTASSYEQYF. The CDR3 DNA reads TGCAGCGTCCAAGGGACAGCCTCCTCCTACGAGCAGTACTTC.

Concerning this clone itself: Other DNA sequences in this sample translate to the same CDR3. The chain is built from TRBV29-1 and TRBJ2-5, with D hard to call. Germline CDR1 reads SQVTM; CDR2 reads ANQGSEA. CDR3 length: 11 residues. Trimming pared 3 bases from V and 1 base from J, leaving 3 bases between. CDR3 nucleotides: TGCAGCGTTGAGGGCCAAGAGACCCAGTACTTC. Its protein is CSVEGQETQYF.

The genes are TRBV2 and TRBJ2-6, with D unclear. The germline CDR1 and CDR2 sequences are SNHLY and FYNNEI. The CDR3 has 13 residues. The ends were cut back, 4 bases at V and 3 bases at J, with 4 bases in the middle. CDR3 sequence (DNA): TGTGCCAGCAGTGTAGATGGGGCCAACGTCCTGACTTTC. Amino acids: CASSVDGANVLTF.

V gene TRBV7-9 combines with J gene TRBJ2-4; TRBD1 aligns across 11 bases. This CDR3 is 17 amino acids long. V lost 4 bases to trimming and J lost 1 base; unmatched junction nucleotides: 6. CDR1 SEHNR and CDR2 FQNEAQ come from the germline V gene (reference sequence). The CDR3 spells CASSSDRGQTAKNIQYF. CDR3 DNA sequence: TGTGCCAGCAGCTCGGACAGGGGGCAGACCGCCAAAAACATTCAGTACTTC. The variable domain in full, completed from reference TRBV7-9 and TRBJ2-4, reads DTGVSQNPRHKITKRGQNVTFRCDPISEHNRLYWYRQTLGQGPEFLTYFQNEAQLEKSRLLSDRFSAERPKGSFSTLEIQRTEQGDSAMYLCASSSDRGQTAKNIQYFGAGTRLSVL.

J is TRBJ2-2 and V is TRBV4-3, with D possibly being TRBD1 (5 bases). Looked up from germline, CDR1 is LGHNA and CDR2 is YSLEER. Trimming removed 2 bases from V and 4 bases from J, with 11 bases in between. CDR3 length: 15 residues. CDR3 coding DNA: TGCGCCAGCAGCCAATGGCAGGGTATCACCGGGGAGCTGTTTTTT. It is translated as CASSQWQGITGELFF.

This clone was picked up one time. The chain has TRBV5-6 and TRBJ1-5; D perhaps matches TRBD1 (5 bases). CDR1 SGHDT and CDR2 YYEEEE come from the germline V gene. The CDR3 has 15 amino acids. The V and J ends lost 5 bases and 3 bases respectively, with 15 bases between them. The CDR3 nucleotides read TGTGCCAGCAGTTTTGCGGGGGTCTTCAATCAGCCCCAGCATTTT. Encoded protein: CASSFAGVFNQPQHF. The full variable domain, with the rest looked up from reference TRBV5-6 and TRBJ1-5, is DAGVTQSPTHLIKTRGQQVTLRCSPKSGHDTVSWYQQALGQGPQFIFQYYEEEERQRGNFPDRFSGHQFPNYSSELNVNALLLGDSALYLCASSFAGVFNQPQHFGDGTRLSIL.

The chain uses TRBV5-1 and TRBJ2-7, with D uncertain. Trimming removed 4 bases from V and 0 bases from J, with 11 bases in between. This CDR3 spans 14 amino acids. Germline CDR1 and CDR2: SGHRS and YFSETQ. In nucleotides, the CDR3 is TGCGCCAGCAGCCCCGAGACAATCTCCTACGAGCAGTACTTC. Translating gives CASSPETISYEQYF.

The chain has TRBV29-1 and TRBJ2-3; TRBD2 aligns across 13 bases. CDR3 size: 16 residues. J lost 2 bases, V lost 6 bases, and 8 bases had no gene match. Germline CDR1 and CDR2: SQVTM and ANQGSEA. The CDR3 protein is CSVDLGLAGLTDTQYF. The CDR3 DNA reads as TGCAGCGTCGACTTGGGACTAGCGGGGCTCACAGATACGCAGTATTTT.

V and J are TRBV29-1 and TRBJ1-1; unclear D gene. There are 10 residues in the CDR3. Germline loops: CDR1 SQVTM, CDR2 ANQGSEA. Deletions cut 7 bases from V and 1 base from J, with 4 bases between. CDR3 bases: TGCAGCGGATGGAACACTGAAGCTTTCTTT. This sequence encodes CSGWNTEAFF.

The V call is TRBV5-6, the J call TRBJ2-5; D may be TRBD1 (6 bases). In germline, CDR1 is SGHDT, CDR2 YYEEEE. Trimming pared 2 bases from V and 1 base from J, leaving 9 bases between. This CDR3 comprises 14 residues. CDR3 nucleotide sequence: TGTGCCAGCAGCTTCCGGGACACCCAAGAGACCCAGTACTTC. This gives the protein CASSFRDTQETQYF.

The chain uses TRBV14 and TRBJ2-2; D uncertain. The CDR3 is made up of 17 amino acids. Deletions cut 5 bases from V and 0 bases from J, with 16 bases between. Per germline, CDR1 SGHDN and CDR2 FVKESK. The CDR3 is CASSKTEVSANTGELFF. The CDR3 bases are TGTGCCAGCAGCAAAACAGAGGTGTCCGCGAACACCGGGGAGCTGTTTTTT.

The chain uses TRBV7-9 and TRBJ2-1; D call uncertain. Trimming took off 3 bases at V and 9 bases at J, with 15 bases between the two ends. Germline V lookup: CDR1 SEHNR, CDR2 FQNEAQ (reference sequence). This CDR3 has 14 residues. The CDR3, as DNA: TGTGCCAGCAGCTTTGATTTGGGGTTCGGTGAGCAGTTCTTC. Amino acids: CASSFDLGFGEQFF.